The next 25 T cell receptor beta chains were all read from a single sample in a study of CD8 T cells in Susac syndrome. Reverse transcription of roughly 0.5 to 1 ug RNA was performed with random hexamers. One entry per CDR3 protein, called by TCRdb with MiXCR from the immunoSEQ multiplex PCR reads. The table shows 250,000 to 350,000 distinct CDR3 sequences, with roughly 81% occurring only once. Specimen: CD8+ T cells from PBMCs. All receptors derive from a human donor with multiple sclerosis.

This chain links TRBV11-2 with TRBJ2-1, with D uncertain. The V gene's germline CDR1 is SGHAT and CDR2 FQNNGV. This CDR3 spans 14 amino acids. V lost 7 bases to trimming and J lost 3 bases, with 13 bases between them. In nucleotides, the CDR3 is TGTGCCAGCACCGGCCCGAGAGGCTACAATGAGCAGTTCTTC. Translation gives CASTGPRGYNEQFF.

For this clonotype: One end of the junction does not line up with germline, which may come from a read error. The V and J genes are TRBV7-7 and TRBJ1-1; D is ambiguous. CDR1 SSHAT and CDR2 FNYEAQ come from the germline V gene (reference sequence). This CDR3 contains 13 residues. CDR3 sequence: CASSLAINTEAFF. In DNA form, the CDR3 reads TGTGCTAGCAGCTTAGCAATTAACACTGAAGCTTTCTTT.

The chain joins TRBV18 to TRBJ2-4, with TRBD1 matching over 7 bases. Germline V CDR1 and CDR2: KGHSH, LQKENI. J was trimmed by 0 bases and V by 6 bases; bases with no gene match: 11. The CDR3 extends over 17 amino acids. The CDR3 sequence is CASSTTGTALAKNIQYF. The CDR3 coding sequence is TGTGCCAGCTCGACGACCGGGACAGCCTTAGCCAAAAACATTCAGTACTTC. Full variable domain (rest looked up from reference TRBV18 and TRBJ2-4): NAGVMQNPRHLVRRRGQEARLRCSPMKGHSHVYWYRQLPEEGLKFMVYLQKENIIDESGMPKERFSAEFPKEGPSILRIQQVVRGDSAAYFCASSTTGTALAKNIQYFGAGTRLSVL.

As regards this clonotype: One end of the junction fails to match germline, which may point to a read error. This chain links TRBV2 with TRBJ2-2; a possible D gene is TRBD2 (6 bases). This CDR3 is 10 amino acids long. Looked up from germline, CDR1 is SNHLY and CDR2 is FYNNEI. DNA of the CDR3: TGTGCCTCAGGAGGCGGGGAGCTGCTTTTT. This sequence encodes CASGGGELLF.

The gene calls are TRBV11-2 and TRBJ1-2; no definite D call. V lost 3 bases and J 4 bases, leaving 3 bases between the germline ends. Germline V gene data show CDR1 as SGHAT and CDR2 as FQNNGV. The CDR3 extends over 11 amino acids. The CDR3: CASSFSYGYTF. The CDR3 coding sequence is TGTGCCAGCAGCTTTAGCTATGGCTACACCTTC.

The rearrangement joins TRBV7-9 to TRBJ2-7; D unclear. The CDR3 covers 14 residues. The V gene lost 2 bases and the J gene lost 6 bases, with 14 bases spanning the gap. The germline gives CDR1 SEHNR, CDR2 FQNEAQ (reference sequence). DNA of the CDR3: TGTGCCAGCAGCTTACCAGAAACCAGGAGCGAGCAGTACTTC. This gives the protein CASSLPETRSEQYF.

CDR3 in amino acids: CASSLADLAGGWETQYF. Here the CDR3 DNA reads TGTGCCAGCAGCTTAGCGGATCTAGCGGGGGGTTGGGAGACCCAGTACTTC. V usage is TRBV7-2 and J usage is TRBJ2-5; 11 bases line up with TRBD2. The CDR3 spans 17 residues. Germline loops: CDR1 SGHTA, CDR2 FQGNSA. The J segment lost 5 bases and the V segment lost 0 bases, leaving 8 bases of the junction unmatched.

This chain connects TRBV27 to TRBJ1-4; D ambiguous. Germline values: CDR1 MNHEY, CDR2 SMNVEV (reference sequence). Trimming cost V 5 bases and J 7 bases, with 23 bases left between them. The CDR3 extends over 17 amino acids. The CDR3 DNA sequence: TGTGCCAGCAGTCCCAGTCGGGCACCCCGACTTGGTGAAAAACTGTTTTTT. This encodes CASSPSRAPRLGEKLFF.

The V call is TRBV19, the J call TRBJ1-5, with D hard to call. CDR1 is LNHDA, CDR2 SQIVND, per germline (reference sequence). Deletions cut 3 bases from V and 1 base from J, with 10 bases between. The CDR3 runs 15 residues. The CDR3 protein is CASSMQVGSNQPQHF. The CDR3 DNA reads as TGTGCCAGTAGTATGCAGGTTGGGAGCAATCAGCCCCAGCATTTT. The full variable domain, its missing parts supplied by reference TRBV19 and TRBJ1-5, is DGGITQSPKYLFRKEGQNVTLSCEQNLNHDAMYWYRQDPGQGLRLIYYSQIVNDFQKGDIAEGYSVSREKKESFPLTVTSAQKNPTAFYLCASSMQVGSNQPQHFGDGTRLSIL.

The V gene is TRBV27, the J gene TRBJ2-3, with TRBD2 identical over 7 bases. Germline V gene data show CDR1 as MNHEY and CDR2 as SMNVEV (reference sequence). This CDR3 spans 19 amino acids. V gave up 6 bases and J gave up 3 bases; unmatched junction bases: 21. Here the CDR3 reads CASSPTPLLAEGGTDTQYF. The CDR3 DNA reads TGTGCCAGCAGCCCAACCCCCTTGCTAGCGGAGGGTGGGACAGATACGCAGTATTTT.

This chain links TRBV25-1 with TRBJ2-6; a weak D match, TRBD1 (6 bases). Germline V gives CDR1 MGHDK, CDR2 SYGVNS. Between the trimmed V and J ends, which lost 4 bases and 4 bases, there was a span of 14 bases. CDR3 size: 16 residues. CDR3 region: CASSGSGVAGANVLTF. The CDR3 DNA reads as TGTGCCAGCAGTGGTTCAGGGGTGGCCGGGGCCAACGTCCTGACTTTC. The full variable domain, in which reference TRBV25-1 and TRBJ2-6 provide the parts outside the CDR3, is EADIYQTPRYLVIGTGKKITLECSQTMGHDKMYWYQQDPGMELHLIHYSYGVNSTEKGDLSSESTVSRIRTEHFPLTLESARPSHTSQYLCASSGSGVAGANVLTFGAGSRLTVL.

The J gene is TRBJ1-1, the V gene TRBV12-3 or TRBV12-4; D ambiguous. Trimming took off 8 bases at V and 1 base at J, with 8 bases between the two ends. This CDR3 has 12 residues. CDR3 nucleotide sequence: TGTGCCAGCGTGGACGGGAACACTGAAGCTTTCTTT. Its translation: CASVDGNTEAFF.

The chain has TRBV9 and TRBJ2-1, with 12 bases fitting TRBD2. Trimming cost V 1 base and J 8 bases; bases outside gene matches: 7. Germline CDR1 is SGDLS and CDR2 is YYNGEE. The CDR3 is made up of 16 amino acids. CDR3 coding DNA: TGTGCCAGCAGCGTAATGACTAGCGGGAGATTCGATGAGCAGTTCTTC. It translates to CASSVMTSGRFDEQFF.

V is TRBV7-9 and J is TRBJ1-1; D remains ambiguous. Germline V CDR1 and CDR2: SEHNR, FQNEAQ (reference sequence). This CDR3 has 14 amino acids. V lost 5 bases, J lost 10 bases, and 20 bases lay in between. The CDR3 is CASSLGPWDPGAFF. The CDR3 bases are TGTGCCAGCAGCCTAGGACCCTGGGATCCTGGAGCTTTCTTT.

The chain links TRBV27 to TRBJ2-1; no clear D gene. The CDR3 runs to 16 residues. Germline-derived CDR1 and CDR2 are MNHEY and SMNVEV (reference sequence). V was trimmed by 4 bases and J by 3 bases, leaving 16 bases between them. This CDR3 is CASSSRVLLIYNEQFF. For the CDR3, the DNA is TGTGCCAGCAGTTCTCGGGTCCTACTCATCTACAATGAGCAGTTCTTC.

The chain uses TRBV28 and TRBJ2-5, with TRBD2 matching over 10 bases. The CDR3 sequence is 18 residues long. V lost 2 bases and J lost 0; bases outside the gene matches: 9. The germline V gene has CDR1 MDHEN and CDR2 SYDVKM. In DNA form, the CDR3 reads TGTGCCAGCAGTTTAATAACTAGCGGGGCTTGGTACCAAGAGACCCAGTACTTC. Protein sequence: CASSLITSGAWYQETQYF.

The J gene is TRBJ1-1, the V gene TRBV27, with TRBD1 identical over 10 bases. This CDR3 is 15 amino acids long. The V and J ends lost 5 bases and 0 bases, in that order; junction bases with no gene match: 3. The germline CDR1 and CDR2 sequences are MNHEY and SMNVEV (reference sequence). The CDR3 is CASSPGTGVNTEAFF. CDR3 DNA: TGTGCCAGCAGTCCCGGGACAGGGGTGAACACTGAAGCTTTCTTT.

The chain has TRBV28 and TRBJ2-4; D remains ambiguous. The CDR3 is 15 amino acids. V shed 3 bases and J shed 1 base, with 10 bases lying between them. CDR1 and CDR2 from the germline V gene are MDHEN and SYDVKM. For the CDR3, the DNA is TGTGCCAGCAGTTTTACCCCTCGGGCCAAAAACATTCAGTACTTC. This translates into CASSFTPRAKNIQYF.

The chain joins TRBV6-2 or TRBV6-3 to TRBJ2-5, with a weak D call TRBD2 (5 bases). CDR1 is MNHEY, CDR2 SVGEGT, per germline. The ends were cut back, 10 bases at V and 5 bases at J, with 20 bases in the middle. This CDR3 is 14 amino acids long. The CDR3 nucleotides read TGTGCCACCAAAGCGAATAGCGTTAGGGAGACCCAGTACTTC. Translation: CATKANSVRETQYF.

J is TRBJ2-7 and V is TRBV3-1; D is perhaps TRBD1 or TRBD2 (5 bases each). Germline-derived CDR1 and CDR2 are LGHDT and YNNKEL (reference sequence). V gave up 1 base and J gave up 1 base, with 14 bases separating them. The CDR3 is made up of 16 amino acids. In DNA form, the CDR3 reads TGTGCCAGCAGCCAAGGGACCAGGAGGACATCCTACGAGCAGTACTTC. This codes for CASSQGTRRTSYEQYF.

The chain is built from TRBV27 and TRBJ1-5; TRBD1 matches 8 bases. The V and J ends lost 5 bases and 2 bases, in that order; junction bases with no gene match: 8. The CDR3 length is 16 residues. Looked up from germline, CDR1 is MNHEY and CDR2 is SMNVEV (reference sequence). CDR3 protein: CASSPSTGEGNQPQHF. The CDR3 DNA follows: TGTGCCAGCAGTCCGTCGACAGGGGAGGGCAATCAGCCCCAGCATTTT.

The rearrangement uses TRBV27 and TRBJ2-7, with D perhaps TRBD2 (5 bases). Trimming stripped 5 bases from V and 2 bases from J, with 19 bases between. This CDR3 comprises 16 residues. CDR1 and CDR2 from the germline V gene are MNHEY and SMNVEV (reference sequence). DNA of the CDR3: TGTGCCAGCAGTCCATCCGCGGGTGGGGTTACCTACGAGCAGTACTTC. This sequence encodes CASSPSAGGVTYEQYF.

The genes are TRBV27 and TRBJ2-7; 9 bases line up with TRBD2. Unmatched junction bases numbered 6, after V lost 2 bases and J lost 4 bases. In germline, CDR1 is MNHEY, CDR2 SMNVEV (reference sequence). The CDR3 runs to 15 residues. CDR3 DNA: TGTGCCAGCAGTTTAACCGGGACTAGCCGGTACGAGCAGTACTTC. Translation: CASSLTGTSRYEQYF.

The rearrangement links TRBV19 to TRBJ1-1, with 9 bases matching TRBD1. Unmatched junction bases numbered 10, after V lost 4 bases and J lost 4 bases. The CDR3 sequence is 16 residues long. Germline CDR1 reads LNHDA; CDR2 reads SQIVND (reference sequence). The CDR3 nucleotides read TGTGCCAGTAGTACTAGGACAGGGGAAGGGGGCACTGAAGCTTTCTTT. Translated: CASSTRTGEGGTEAFF.

This clonotype was seen more than once but under ten times. The chain couples TRBV27 to TRBJ2-7; 8 nucleotides line up with TRBD1. Germline assignment: CDR1 MNHEY and CDR2 SMNVEV (reference sequence). This CDR3 has 13 residues. J was trimmed by 7 bases and V by 8 bases; bases with no gene match: 10. CDR3 protein: CASGRTGLREQYF. The CDR3 DNA follows: TGTGCCAGCGGGCGGACAGGGTTAAGGGAGCAGTACTTC.